What follows are 19 T cell receptor beta chains derived from one specimen sequenced in a study of tumor and adjacent non-tumor tissue in lung cancer. The template was RNA from unsorted bulk tissue. This non-tumor lung sample came from over 3 cm beyond the tumor edge. TCRbeta libraries were built with three rounds of nested PCR, modified from ARM-PCR. TCRdb reprocessed the multiplex PCR reads via MiXCR and lists one record per CDR3 protein. The sample has about 98,000 distinct CDR3 sequences; about 80% are singletons. Sequencing used distant non-tumor lung tissue. Receptors were obtained from a man in his sixties with small cell lung cancer.

About this clonotype itself: One junction end does not reproduce the germline sequence, and a read error may be involved. DNA of the CDR3: TGTGCCAGCAGTTACTCGATCTGCGGACTAGCGGACAATGATCAGTTCTTT. Translation gives CASSYSICGLADNDQFF. This chain joins TRBV6-5 and TRBJ2-1, with TRBD2 matching 10 bases. This CDR3 has 17 residues. Germline assignment: CDR1 MNHEY and CDR2 SVGAGI.

In regard to this clonotype: At one of its ends the junction is not consistent with the germline gene, which may arise from a read error. The CDR3 loop is CAGSLRQGNPEQYF. CDR3 nucleotides: TGTGCCGGCAGCTTGAGGCAGGGCAATCCTGAGCAGTACTTC. The chain uses TRBV5-6 and TRBJ2-7, with D possibly matching TRBD1 (5 bases). Looked up from germline, CDR1 is SGHDT and CDR2 is YYEEEE. The CDR3 loop spans 14 amino acids.

The chain couples TRBV20-1 to TRBJ2-3; 7 positions match TRBD2. The V segment lost 7 bases and the J segment 3 bases; nucleotides outside the gene matches: 25. Germline CDR1 DFQATT, CDR2 SNEGSKA (reference sequence). The CDR3 length is 19 residues. Here the CDR3 DNA reads TGCAGTGTCCATTGGTCCACCGGTTCGGCGGGAGTAGGTACAGATACGCAGTATTTT. It is translated as CSVHWSTGSAGVGTDTQYF.

A note on this clonotype: This CDR3 fails to terminate in the conserved phenylalanine or tryptophan, so it likely reflects a read error. The genes are TRBV4-1 and TRBJ1-1; tentative D call: TRBD1 (5 bases). This CDR3 has 18 residues. Germline CDR1 reads MGHRA; CDR2 reads YSYEKL. Deletions cut 1 base from V and 0 bases from J, with 18 bases between. The CDR3 DNA is TGCGCCAGCAGCCAAGGAATCTCCAGTCGACAGCTGAACACTGAAGCTTTCTCT. Translated, it gives CASSQGISSRQLNTEAFS.

This clonotype was recorded only once. The CDR3 does not close with the conserved phenylalanine or tryptophan, likely indicating a read error. V usage is TRBV12-3 or TRBV12-4 and J usage is TRBJ2-1; perhaps TRBD2 as D (6 bases). The CDR3 spans 14 residues. The ends were cut back, 4 bases at V and 9 bases at J, with 16 bases in the middle. The chain's CDR3 is CASSSGGKRGEQFS. The DNA for the CDR3 is TGTGCCAGCAGTTCCGGGGGAAAAAGGGGTGAGCAGTTCTCC.

A word on this clonotype: The junction does not match germline at one end; this may be a read error. The J gene is TRBJ2-3, the V gene TRBV20-1; 15 nucleotides line up with TRBD2. In germline, CDR1 is DFQATT, CDR2 SNEGSKA (reference sequence). The CDR3 loop spans 20 amino acids. The CDR3 sequence: CSVRDRDSRTSGRVEDTQYF. DNA for the CDR3: TGCAGTGTTAGAGATCGGGACAGCCGGACTAGCGGGAGGGTTGAAGATACGCAGTATTTT.

The V and J genes are TRBV12-3 or TRBV12-4 and TRBJ1-2; D might be TRBD1 (6 bases). The CDR3 has 15 residues. Trimming shortened V by 3 bases and J by 11 bases, and 22 bases separated the two germline ends. CDR3 nucleotide sequence: TGTGCCAGCAGTTTCGCGGTGTGGGGACAATCGGATTACACCTTC. It is translated as CASSFAVWGQSDYTF.

This clonotype was found a few times. Mismatch with germline at one junction end may stem from a read error. V usage is TRBV28 and J usage is TRBJ2-7, with TRBD2 identical over 7 bases. The CDR3 is made up of 15 amino acids. Germline V gives CDR1 MDHEN, CDR2 SYDVKM. CDR3 DNA: TGTGCCAGCAGTTCCGGGAGGCGAAGCTCCTACGAGGAGTATTTC. Amino acid sequence: CASSSGRRSSYEEYF.

Details on this clonotype: An end of the junction does not agree with germline; a read error may underlie this. The V call is TRBV10-3, the J call TRBJ1-2, with TRBD1 matching over 8 bases. The CDR3 runs to 15 residues. Germline V gives CDR1 ENHRY, CDR2 SYGVKD. The CDR3 sequence is CAISSTGTGVYGYAF. The DNA of the CDR3 is TGTGCCATCAGTTCAACCGGGACAGGTGTCTATGGCTACGCCTTC.

About this clonotype itself: This may arise from a read error, as a much more abundant clone is one base away. This rearrangement joins TRBV29-1 to TRBJ2-1, with TRBD2 matching 9 bases. Germline V CDR1 and CDR2: SQVTM, ANQGSEA. This CDR3 is 15 amino acids long. J gave up 6 bases and V 5 bases, and 11 bases lay outside the gene matches. Here the CDR3 reads CSVRGGAGGGNEQFF. The CDR3 DNA sequence: TGCAGCGTTCGCGGGGGGGCGGGGGGGGGCAATGAGCAGTTCTTC.

Concerning this clonotype itself: The junction does not match germline at one end; this may be a read error. The gene calls are TRBV6-2 or TRBV6-3 and TRBJ2-1; perhaps TRBD1 as D (6 bases). CDR1 is MNHEY, CDR2 SVGEGT, per germline. The CDR3 is 13 amino acids. CDR3 amino acids: CASRGGLSNEQFF. In DNA, the CDR3 is TGTGCCAGCAGAGGGGGATTAAGTAATGAGCAGTTCTTT.

For this clonotype: One end of the junction is discordant with germline, which a read error may explain. CDR3 amino acids: CASSGSGDAPNQPQHF. The CDR3 nucleotides are TGTGCCAGCAGTGGCTCAGGGGACGCCCCCAATCAGCCCCAGCATTTC. The V call is TRBV6-5, the J call TRBJ1-5, with D possibly TRBD1 on 6 matching bases. Germline-derived CDR1 and CDR2 are MNHEY and SVGAGI. This CDR3 comprises 16 residues.

Note on this clonotype: No conserved phenylalanine or tryptophan ends this CDR3, so it is likely a read error. The CDR3 region is CASSQDRGRHNQSQHS. The CDR3 region has the DNA TGCGCCAGCAGCCAAGATCGGGGGCGGCACAATCAGTCCCAGCATTCT. The chain carries TRBV4-1 and TRBJ1-5; D may be TRBD1 (6 bases). The CDR3 length is 16 residues. CDR1 and CDR2 from the germline V gene are MGHRA and YSYEKL.

Comments on this clonotype: At one end, the junction sequence differs from germline, possibly due to a read error. V and J are TRBV11-2 and TRBJ1-2; D gene unclear. Germline loops: CDR1 SGHAT, CDR2 FQNNGV. This CDR3 contains 14 residues. This chain's CDR3 is CASSLEPGYYGYTF. In nucleotides, the CDR3 is TGTGCCAGCAGCTTGGAGCCCGGTTACTATGGTTACACCTTC. The full variable domain, its missing parts supplied by reference TRBV11-2 and TRBJ1-2, is EAGVAQSPRYKIIEKRQSVAFWCNPISGHATLYWYQQILGQGPKLLIQFQNNGVVDDSQLPKDRFSAERLKGVDSTLKIQPAKLEDSAVYLCASSLEPGYYGYTFGSGTRLTVV.

A note on this clonotype: This could be a read error, since a much larger clone is one nucleotide away. DNA for the CDR3: TGCGTCAGCAGTACGGACGTACACAATGAGCAGTTCTTC. Translated, it gives CVSSTDVHNEQFF. The rearrangement links TRBV5-1 to TRBJ2-1; D uncertain. The CDR3 consists of 13 residues. Germline CDR1 SGHRS, CDR2 YFSETQ.

This clonotype has ten or more counts. The CDR3 reads CSAPFDGTSPLHF. CDR3 in DNA: TGCAGTGCTCCCTTCGACGGTACCTCACCCCTCCACTTT. This sequence joins TRBV20-1 and TRBJ1-6; no clear D gene. V was trimmed by 5 bases and J by 10 bases, leaving 15 bases between them. Germline loops: CDR1 DFQATT, CDR2 SNEGSKA (reference sequence). The CDR3 runs 13 residues.

As concerns this clonotype: A junction end diverges from the germline sequence, so it may reflect a read error. This chain connects TRBV6-5 to TRBJ1-6, with D perhaps TRBD1 (6 bases). The CDR3 has 15 amino acids. CDR1 and CDR2 from the germline V gene are MNHEY and SVGAGI. The CDR3 spells CASTYSIGGASPLHF. CDR3 in DNA: TGTGCCAGCACTTACTCGATAGGGGGGGCATCACCCCTCCACTTT.

The genes are TRBV5-5 and TRBJ2-5, with no clear D. Germline CDR1 SGHKS, CDR2 YYEKEE (reference sequence). The CDR3 runs 14 residues. CDR3 amino acids: CVGSLQWAKETQYF. The CDR3 coding sequence is TGTGTCGGCAGCTTGCAGTGGGCCAAGGAGACCCAGTACTTC.

About this clonotype itself: A read error may be the cause here, since a much bigger clone is one base away. The gene calls are TRBV5-1 and TRBJ2-2, with a weak D call TRBD2 (6 bases). CDR1 and CDR2 (germline): SGHRS, YFSETQ. The length of the CDR3 is 15 residues. V was shortened by 2 bases and J by 4 bases, with 12 bases between the two germline ends. The CDR3 DNA reads as TGCGCCAGCAGCTTACTGGGAGGTGGCACCGGGGAGCTGTTTTTT. It codes for CASSLLGGGTGELFF.